This TCR beta chain was documented in a study of T cell responses to AZD1222 COVID-19 vaccine. Regarding the study as a whole: Clonal diversity was possibly underestimated; the donors were predominantly white British and more often female. Repertoires were sampled only after the peak T cell response.

Unmatched junction bases numbered 5, after V lost 2 bases and J lost 2 bases. From germline, CDR1 is MGHRA and CDR2 YSYEKL. The CDR3 totals 16 residues. Note on this clone: Its cognate antigen is unknown.

Profiled with immunoSEQ multiplex PCR; TCRdb holds only in-frame clones, not every one. The sample holds 100,000 to 150,000 clones, less than 90% seen once. The sequence was collected from an adult in good health. The sequencing used peripheral blood, collected on day 0 of AZD1222 vaccination. The rearrangement uses TRBV4-1 and TRBJ2-7; the match to TRBD2 covers 11 bases. Here the CDR3 DNA reads TGCGCCAGCAGCCAATGGGATAGCGGGGGGGCCTACGAGCAGTACTTC. It encodes CASSQWDSGGAYEQYF.